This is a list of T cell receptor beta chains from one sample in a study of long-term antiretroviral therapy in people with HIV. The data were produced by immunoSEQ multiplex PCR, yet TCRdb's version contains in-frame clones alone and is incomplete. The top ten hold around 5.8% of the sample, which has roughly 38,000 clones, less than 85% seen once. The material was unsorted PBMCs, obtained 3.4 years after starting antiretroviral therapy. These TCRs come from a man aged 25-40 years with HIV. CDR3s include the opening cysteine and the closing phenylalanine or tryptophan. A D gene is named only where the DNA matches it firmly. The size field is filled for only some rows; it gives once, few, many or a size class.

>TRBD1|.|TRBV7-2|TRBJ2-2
CASSLELRGPARGTGELFF
TGTGCCAGCAGCTTAGAATTAAGGGGGCCGGCCCGTGGCACCGGGGAGCTGTTTTTT
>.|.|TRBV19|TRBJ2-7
CASSARGSLMYEQYF
TGTGCCAGTAGTGCGAGGGGTAGTCTCATGTACGAGCAGTACTTC
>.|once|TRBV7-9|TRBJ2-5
CASSLTQGLETQYF
TGTGCCAGCAGCTTAACACAGGGTCTAGAAACCCAGTACTTC
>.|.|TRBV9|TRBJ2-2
CASSVSISNTGELFF
TGTGCCAGCAGCGTCAGCATATCGAACACCGGGGAGCTGTTTTTT
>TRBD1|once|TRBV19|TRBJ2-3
CASSITGTGKDTQYF
TGTGCCAGTAGTATAACGGGGACAGGCAAGGATACGCAGTATTTT
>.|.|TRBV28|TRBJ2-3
CASSLGRTTDTQYF
TGTGCCAGCAGTTTAGGACGCACCACAGATACGCAGTATTTT
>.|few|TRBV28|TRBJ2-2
CASSLGRSGELFF
TGTGCCAGCAGTTTGGGGAGATCTGGGGAGCTGTTTTTT
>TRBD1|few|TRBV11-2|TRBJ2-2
CASSKQGFTGELFF
TGTGCCAGCAGTAAACAGGGGTTCACCGGGGAGCTGTTTTTT
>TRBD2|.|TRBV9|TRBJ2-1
CASSSWGTSMNEQFF
TGTGCCAGCAGCTCCTGGGGGACTAGTATGAATGAGCAGTTCTTC
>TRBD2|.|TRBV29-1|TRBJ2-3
CTGAGGTDTQYF
TGCACCGGAGCGGGAGGAACAGATACGCAGTATTTT
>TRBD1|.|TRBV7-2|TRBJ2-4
CASSEHRGTKNIQYF
TGTGCCAGCAGCGAACACAGGGGTACCAAAAACATTCAGTACTTC
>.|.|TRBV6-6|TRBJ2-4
CASSYGGIAKNIQYF
TGTGCCAGCAGTTACGGAGGAATAGCCAAAAACATTCAGTACTTC
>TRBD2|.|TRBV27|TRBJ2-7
CASTTSGYEQYF
TGTGCCAGCACGACTAGCGGCTACGAGCAGTACTTC
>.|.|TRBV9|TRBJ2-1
CASSVDVLYNEQFF
TGTGCCAGCAGCGTAGACGTGCTCTACAATGAGCAGTTCTTC
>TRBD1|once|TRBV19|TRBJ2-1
CASSIRTGRQFF
TGTGCCAGTAGTATTAGGACAGGGCGGCAGTTCTTC
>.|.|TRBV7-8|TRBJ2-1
CASSLPGGGSNEQFF
TGTGCCAGCAGCTTACCCGGGGGCGGGTCCAATGAGCAGTTCTTC
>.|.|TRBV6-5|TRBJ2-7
CASSYDTNSYEQYF
TGTGCCAGCAGTTATGACACTAACTCCTACGAGCAGTACTTC
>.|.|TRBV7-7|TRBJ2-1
CASSLETGTPYNEQFF
TGTGCCAGCAGCTTAGAGACCGGGACACCATACAATGAGCAGTTCTTC
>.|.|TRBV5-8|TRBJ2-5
CASSLGPLDSQETQYF
TGTGCCAGCAGCTTGGGGCCCCTCGACAGCCAAGAGACCCAGTACTTC
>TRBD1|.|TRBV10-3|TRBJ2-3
CAISGQGADTQYF
TGTGCCATCAGTGGGCAGGGGGCAGATACGCAGTATTTT
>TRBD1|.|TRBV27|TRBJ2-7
CASGQGAYEQYF
TGTGCCAGTGGGCAGGGGGCCTACGAGCAGTACTTC
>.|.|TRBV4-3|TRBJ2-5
CASSQARGETQYF
TGCGCCAGCAGCCAAGCACGAGGAGAGACCCAGTACTTC
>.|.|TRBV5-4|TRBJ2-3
CASSTPLGFTDTQYF
TGTGCCAGCAGCACCCCCCTGGGGTTCACAGATACGCAGTATTTT
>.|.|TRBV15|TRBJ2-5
CATSRDRKTQYF
TGTGCCACCAGCAGAGACCGGAAGACCCAGTACTTC
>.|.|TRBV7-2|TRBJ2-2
CASSLLTGASNTGELFF
TGTGCCAGCAGCTTACTTACTGGGGCCTCGAACACCGGGGAGCTGTTTTTT
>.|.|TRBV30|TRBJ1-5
CAWSVRGVSNQPQHF
TGTGCCTGGAGTGTACGAGGGGTTAGCAATCAGCCCCAGCATTTT
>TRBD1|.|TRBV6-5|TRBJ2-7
CASSRTGNYEQYF
TGTGCCAGCAGCCGGACAGGGAATTACGAGCAGTACTTC